A single sample gave rise to the 27 T cell receptor beta chains below, sequenced in a study of T cells after yellow fever vaccination. TCRdb reanalysed the 5' RACE reads using MiXCR and keeps one entry per CDR3 protein. The profile shows more than 90,000 distinct CDR3 sequences, approximately 8.4% of them singletons. The sample here was CD8+ T cells sorted from PBMCs, taken 45 days after the yellow fever booster vaccination. The receptor set was obtained from a man aged 30-40 years who received the YFV17D yellow fever vaccine.

This clonotype showed up many times. The chain couples TRBV7-9 to TRBJ2-1, with D unclear. Per the germline V gene, CDR1 is SEHNR and CDR2 is FQNEAQ (reference sequence). CDR3 size: 10 residues. Trimming pared 5 bases from V and 6 bases from J, leaving 2 bases between. Here the CDR3 DNA reads TGTGCCAGCAGCCGCAATGAGCAGTTCTTC. Amino acid sequence: CASSRNEQFF.

This chain connects TRBV7-9 to TRBJ2-7, with D possibly being TRBD1 (6 bases). V lost 4 bases, J lost 8 bases, and 27 bases lay in between. The V gene's germline CDR1 is SEHNR and CDR2 FQNEAQ (reference sequence). The CDR3 runs 17 residues. Written as DNA, the CDR3 is TGTGCCAGCAGCTCACCTACAGTTGGGGGCAGAATTATGAAGCAGTACTTC. The encoded protein is CASSSPTVGGRIMKQYF.

There are many counts of this clonotype. V and J are TRBV5-5 and TRBJ1-1; D perhaps matches TRBD1 (6 bases). V was cut by 1 base and J by 4 bases, with 11 bases left in between. Germline V gene lookup returns CDR1 SGHKS and CDR2 YYEKEE (reference sequence). The CDR3 contains 14 residues. The CDR3 is CASSLKGGVTEAFF. CDR3 nucleotide sequence: TGTGCCAGCAGCTTGAAAGGGGGGGTCACTGAAGCTTTCTTT.

This clonotype came up many times. V gene TRBV5-1 combines with J gene TRBJ2-3; D may be TRBD2 (5 bases). V was shortened by 4 bases and J by 2 bases, with 14 bases between the two germline ends. Germline V gene sequence: CDR1 SGHRS, CDR2 YFSETQ. CDR3 length: 15 amino acids. The CDR3 sequence is CASSKISDDTDTQYF. For the CDR3, the DNA is TGCGCCAGCAGCAAGATTAGCGACGACACAGATACGCAGTATTTT.

The table lists this clonotype with many counts. The DNA for the CDR3 is TGTGCCAGCAGCCCCCAGACTAGCCGTACGCAGTATTTT. Translating it yields CASSPQTSRTQYF. V usage is TRBV7-9 and J usage is TRBJ2-3; 7 positions agree with TRBD2. Germline trimming cut 5 bases from V and 8 bases from J; bases unmatched to any gene: 7. The CDR3 has 13 residues. Germline V CDR1 and CDR2: SEHNR, FQNEAQ (reference sequence).

The table lists this clonotype with many counts. The chain carries TRBV12-3 or TRBV12-4 and TRBJ2-1, with D unresolved. The CDR3 covers 14 residues. V was shortened by 1 base and J by 6 bases, with 10 bases between the two germline ends. The DNA for the CDR3 is TGTGCCAGCAGTTTAGGTGAAGGGTTCAATGAGCAGTTCTTC. Encoded protein: CASSLGEGFNEQFF.

This clonotype was recorded at least ten times. The chain uses TRBV12-3 or TRBV12-4 and TRBJ2-1, with D unresolved. Trimming took off 3 bases at V and 8 bases at J, with 8 bases between the two ends. This CDR3 contains 12 residues. The CDR3 DNA reads TGTGCCAGCAGTTTTCAGTACCATGAGCAGTTCTTC. It translates to CASSFQYHEQFF.

At least ten counts were recorded for this clonotype. V is TRBV20-1 and J is TRBJ2-4; TRBD1 aligns across 9 bases. Per germline, CDR1 DFQATT and CDR2 SNEGSKA (reference sequence). The CDR3 has 15 amino acids. V was clipped by 6 bases and J by 4 bases; unmatched bases: 10. This CDR3 reads CSAEGQGILKNIQYF. The CDR3 region has the DNA TGCAGTGCGGAGGGACAGGGTATCTTAAAAAACATTCAGTACTTC.

This clonotype was found many times. The chain has TRBV20-1 and TRBJ2-7; D may match TRBD1 or TRBD2 (5 bases each). The germline CDR1 and CDR2 sequences are DFQATT and SNEGSKA (reference sequence). CDR3 length equals 13 residues. The V gene lost 2 bases and the J gene lost 4 bases, with 12 bases spanning the gap. CDR3 amino acids: CSARSGAWYEQYF. The CDR3 DNA reads as TGCAGTGCTAGATCCGGGGCCTGGTACGAGCAGTACTTC.

This clonotype was seen many times. DNA for the CDR3: TGCGCCAGCAGTCCCGGGACAGGGTTTTACGAGCAGTACTTC. Amino acid sequence: CASSPGTGFYEQYF. The J gene is TRBJ2-7, the V gene TRBV4-3; 9 bases align to TRBD1. CDR1 is LGHNA, CDR2 YSLEER, per germline. The junction had 7 bases not matched to a gene; V was cut back by 6 bases and J by 4 bases. This CDR3 spans 14 amino acids.

At least ten counts were recorded for this clonotype. This CDR3 reads CASSLVGLAPDTQYF. The CDR3 DNA is TGTGCCAGCAGCTTAGTGGGACTAGCCCCAGATACGCAGTATTTT. The rearrangement joins TRBV7-2 to TRBJ2-3, with 9 bases matching TRBD2. The ends lost 1 base at V and 4 bases at J; junction bases unmatched: 3. The CDR3 is made up of 15 amino acids. Germline values: CDR1 SGHTA, CDR2 FQGNSA.

This clonotype was seen more than once but under ten times. This sequence joins TRBV27 and TRBJ2-2; 16 bases map to TRBD2. This CDR3 has 19 amino acids. Per the germline V gene, CDR1 is MNHEY and CDR2 is SMNVEV (reference sequence). With V trimmed by 0 bases and J by 7 bases, 8 bases remained unmatched. The CDR3: CASSLSGTSGRAGFGELFF. CDR3 nucleotide sequence: TGTGCCAGCAGTTTATCAGGGACTAGCGGGAGGGCCGGATTCGGGGAGCTGTTTTTT.

This clonotype was counted at least ten times. The chain is built from TRBV20-1 and TRBJ2-5; perhaps TRBD1 as D (6 bases). The CDR3 covers 18 residues. Trimming stripped 3 bases from V and 3 bases from J, with 26 bases between. Germline values: CDR1 DFQATT, CDR2 SNEGSKA (reference sequence). This CDR3 reads CSASGGSRWTVTEETQYF. The CDR3 DNA reads as TGCAGTGCTAGTGGGGGCAGCCGATGGACAGTCACCGAAGAGACCCAGTACTTC.

The chain links TRBV27 to TRBJ2-7; TRBD1 agrees at 7 bases. There are 15 residues in the CDR3. Germline V gene lookup returns CDR1 MNHEY and CDR2 SMNVEV (reference sequence). The trim removed 5 bases at V and 3 bases at J, leaving 10 bases unmatched. This CDR3 is CASSLTGEIGYEQYF. Written as DNA, the CDR3 is TGTGCCAGCAGTCTTACAGGGGAAATTGGCTACGAGCAGTACTTC.

In this sample, this clonotype turned up a few times. J is TRBJ2-7 and V is TRBV9, with TRBD2 as a possible D gene (6 bases). Germline CDR1 reads SGDLS; CDR2 reads YYNGEE. The CDR3 runs 14 residues. V dropped 3 bases and J dropped 3 bases, with 13 bases sitting between them. Here the CDR3 reads CASSDGSGRYEQYF. The CDR3 DNA reads TGTGCCAGCAGCGACGGTAGCGGTCGCTACGAGCAGTACTTC.

This clonotype was counted at least ten times. The chain recombines TRBV28 with TRBJ2-2; 12 bases are shared with TRBD2. CDR3 length equals 17 residues. CDR1 and CDR2 from the germline V gene are MDHEN and SYDVKM. Losses at the gene ends were 4 bases for V and 7 bases for J; bases not matched to a gene: 10. The CDR3 DNA follows: TGTGCCAGCAGTTCCCCCGGACTAGCGGGACAAATCGGGGAGCTGTTTTTT. It translates to CASSSPGLAGQIGELFF.

The rearrangement links TRBV11-2 to TRBJ2-1; 9 positions match TRBD2. The CDR3 consists of 18 residues. Germline CDR1 reads SGHAT; CDR2 reads FQNNGV. V trimming: 1 base; J trimming: 0 bases; junction bases outside the gene matches: 7. The CDR3 region is CASSLGTSERSSYNEQFF. CDR3 nucleotides: TGTGCCAGCAGCTTAGGGACTAGCGAGAGGAGCTCCTACAATGAGCAGTTCTTC. The variable domain in full, completed from reference TRBV11-2 and TRBJ2-1, reads EAGVAQSPRYKIIEKRQSVAFWCNPISGHATLYWYQQILGQGPKLLIQFQNNGVVDDSQLPKDRFSAERLKGVDSTLKIQPAKLEDSAVYLCASSLGTSERSSYNEQFFGPGTRLTVL.

This clonotype showed up many times. V and J are TRBV6-5 and TRBJ2-7, with TRBD2 matching over 10 bases. CDR3 length equals 13 residues. The germline CDR1 and CDR2 sequences are MNHEY and SVGAGI. J gave up 3 bases and V 7 bases, and 3 bases lay outside the gene matches. CDR3 region: CASTRTSGYEQYF. The CDR3 region has the DNA TGTGCCAGCACGAGGACTAGCGGCTACGAGCAGTACTTC.

This clonotype was detected many times. The chain carries TRBV4-3 and TRBJ2-7; tentative D call: TRBD2 (6 bases). Trimming removed 0 bases from V and 4 bases from J, with 16 bases in between. The length of the CDR3 is 16 residues. Looked up from germline, CDR1 is LGHNA and CDR2 is YSLEER. The CDR3 DNA sequence: TGCGCCAGCAGCCAAGAGATCTTAAACCGGGGGTACGAGCAGTACTTC. Translating it yields CASSQEILNRGYEQYF.

The chain carries TRBV21-1 and TRBJ2-5. TRBV21-1 has pseudogene status. The CDR3 is 14 amino acids. As DNA, the CDR3 is TGTGCCAGCAGCAAAGATAAAAACCAAGAGACCCAGTACTTC. Translating it yields CASSKDKNQETQYF.

The chain links TRBV6-5 to TRBJ2-1; tentatively, D is TRBD2 (6 bases). Germline CDR1 is MNHEY and CDR2 is SVGAGI. The CDR3 has 13 residues. V was clipped by 5 bases and J by 7 bases, with 12 bases between them. This chain's CDR3 is CASSPGGGNEQFF. The CDR3 DNA sequence: TGTGCCAGCAGTCCCGGTGGGGGGAATGAGCAGTTCTTC.

The chain employs TRBV2 and TRBJ2-1; D tentatively fits TRBD1 or TRBD2 (5 bases each). CDR3 length: 15 residues. CDR1 SNHLY and CDR2 FYNNEI come from the germline V gene. V lost 8 bases and J 1 base, leaving 15 bases between the germline ends. CDR3: CASWETATSYNEQFF. For the CDR3, the DNA is TGTGCCAGCTGGGAGACAGCCACATCCTACAATGAGCAGTTCTTC.

This clonotype was counted many times. This sequence joins TRBV7-9 and TRBJ2-1; D remains unclear. The CDR3 length is 14 residues. The germline V and J ends were trimmed by 6 bases and 0 bases, with 9 bases remaining between them. Germline CDR1 reads SEHNR; CDR2 reads FQNEAQ (reference sequence). DNA for the CDR3: TGTGCCAGCAGTTACCAGAGCTCCTACAATGAGCAGTTCTTC. It yields the protein CASSYQSSYNEQFF.

This clonotype was observed a few times. The chain uses TRBV5-4 and TRBJ2-7; D is uncertain. In germline, CDR1 is SGHNT, CDR2 YYREEE (reference sequence). V lost 5 bases and J lost 0, with 12 bases in between. The length of the CDR3 is 14 residues. CDR3 coding DNA: TGTGCCAGCAGTAATGGACCCAGCTCCTACGAGCAGTACTTC. This encodes CASSNGPSSYEQYF.

This clonotype was found many times. The chain uses TRBV5-6 and TRBJ1-2, with 8 bases that match TRBD1. The CDR3 is 19 amino acids. Germline assignment: CDR1 SGHDT and CDR2 YYEEEE. V dropped 3 bases and J dropped 3; count of bases not matched to a gene: 19. The CDR3 loop reads CASSSSFDRGNHFDYGYTF. Written as DNA, the CDR3 is TGTGCCAGCAGCTCATCATTCGACAGGGGTAATCATTTCGACTATGGCTACACCTTC. Supplemented by reference TRBV5-6 and TRBJ1-2, the full variable domain reads DAGVTQSPTHLIKTRGQQVTLRCSPKSGHDTVSWYQQALGQGPQFIFQYYEEEERQRGNFPDRFSGHQFPNYSSELNVNALLLGDSALYLCASSSSFDRGNHFDYGYTFGSGTRLTVV.

This clonotype was picked up a small number of times. The chain employs TRBV7-2 and TRBJ1-1; D uncertain. Germline values: CDR1 SGHTA, CDR2 FQGNSA. The CDR3 has 13 amino acids. V lost 4 bases to trimming and J lost 2 bases, with 8 bases between them. The CDR3 DNA reads as TGTGCCAGCAGCTCGACGAAAAACACTGAAGCTTTCTTT. Translation gives CASSSTKNTEAFF.

This chain links TRBV7-3 with TRBJ2-1; 12 nucleotides align to TRBD2. From germline, CDR1 is SGHTA and CDR2 FQGTGA. V lost 6 bases, J lost 9 bases, and 12 bases stayed unmatched. The CDR3 covers 16 residues. CDR3: CASSPALAGGPGEQFF. CDR3 in DNA: TGTGCCAGCAGTCCGGCCCTAGCGGGAGGGCCGGGTGAGCAGTTCTTC.